This passage covers 13 T cell receptor beta chains from one sample sequenced in a study of regulatory T cells in long-lasting Graves disease. The authors built TCR beta libraries using iRepertoire HTBI primers and Arm-PCR of CDR3 regions. TCRdb re-called the multiplex PCR reads through MiXCR, storing one row per CDR3 protein. The table lists about 500,000 distinct CDR3 sequences, 12% of them singletons, with about 8.3% in the top ten. Specified time point: newly diagnosed GD, antithyroid drugs for less than 3 months. From RNA extracted from PBMCs, the TCR library was made. Another study also made use of these data, one on T cells in Graves' hyperthyroidism and ophthalmopathy.

This specimen consisted of peripheral blood mononuclear cells (PBMCs), obtained at new diagnosis, from a patient treated with antithyroid drugs. The receptors originated from a woman aged 30 to 39 with Graves disease.

This clonotype has ten or more counts. V and J are TRBV6-1 and TRBJ1-1; D is unclear. The V gene lost 6 bases and the J gene lost 5 bases, with 16 bases spanning the gap. CDR3 length: 14 residues. The germline gives CDR1 MNHNS, CDR2 SASEGT. The CDR3: CASSPADDHTEAFF. The CDR3 bases are TGTGCCAGCAGCCCCGCGGATGACCATACTGAAGCTTTCTTT.

This clonotype was recorded at least ten times. The rearrangement uses TRBV29-1 and TRBJ2-5; D not resolved. Germline CDR1 is SQVTM and CDR2 is ANQGSEA. The CDR3 totals 12 residues. V was clipped by 5 bases and J by 2 bases, with 9 bases between them. The chain's CDR3 is CSVRIPQETQYF. CDR3 DNA: TGCAGCGTTAGAATACCTCAAGAGACCCAGTACTTC.

The chain employs TRBV11-2 and TRBJ2-7; 9 bases fit TRBD2. There are 16 residues in the CDR3. After removal of 0 bases from V and 2 bases from J, the junction contained 5 bases not matched to a gene. The germline CDR1 and CDR2 sequences are SGHAT and FQNNGV. CDR3 sequence reads: CASSLEAGGAPYEQYF. The DNA for the CDR3 is TGTGCCAGCAGCTTAGAAGCGGGAGGAGCCCCCTACGAGCAGTACTTC.

This clonotype has just a few counts. The rearrangement joins TRBV7-2 to TRBJ2-3, with 7 bases lining up with TRBD2. The V gene end was trimmed by 5 bases and the J gene end by 0 bases; junction bases not matched to a gene: 14. The CDR3 is made up of 18 amino acids. The germline V gene encodes CDR1 SGHTA and CDR2 FQGNSA. The chain's CDR3 is CASSRMTWASGSTDTQYF. As DNA, the CDR3 is TGTGCCAGCAGCCGGATGACCTGGGCTAGCGGAAGCACAGATACGCAGTATTTT.

There are a few counts of this clonotype. The V call is TRBV5-5, the J call TRBJ2-1, with 11 bases fitting TRBD1. In germline, CDR1 is SGHKS, CDR2 YYEKEE (reference sequence). The CDR3 spans 16 residues. V shed 2 bases and J 9 bases; nucleotides not matched to a gene: 10. The CDR3 region has the DNA TGTGCCAGCAGCTTCCCCCGGGGACAGGGGGGAAGTGAGCAGTTCTTC. Translation: CASSFPRGQGGSEQFF.

This clonotype appeared a few times. The chain recombines TRBV9 with TRBJ2-7; no reliable D call. Germline loops: CDR1 SGDLS, CDR2 YYNGEE. V lost 0 bases and J 2 bases, leaving 9 bases between the germline ends. The CDR3 is made up of 14 amino acids. The chain's CDR3 is CASSVDNNPYEQYF. The CDR3 coding sequence is TGTGCCAGCAGCGTAGATAACAACCCCTACGAGCAGTACTTC.

The J gene is TRBJ2-1, the V gene TRBV6-1, with 14 bases matching TRBD2. V was clipped by 7 bases and J by 9 bases; unmatched bases: 11. Germline lookup yields CDR1 MNHNS and CDR2 SASEGT. CDR3 length: 16 amino acids. CDR3 DNA sequence: TGTGCCAGCACCTGGAGGGGACTAGCGGGAGTCCGTGAGCAGTTCTTC. This translates into CASTWRGLAGVREQFF.

This clonotype was counted between two and nine times. CDR3 bases: TGTGCCAGCAGTGATTTGGCCTTCTCTGGGGCCAACGTCCTGACTTTC. Translated: CASSDLAFSGANVLTF. This chain links TRBV25-1 with TRBJ2-6; D unclear. Trimming pared 3 bases from V and 0 bases from J, leaving 9 bases between. The CDR3 is 16 amino acids. Per the germline V gene, CDR1 is MGHDK and CDR2 is SYGVNS.

This clonotype was detected many times. The J gene is TRBJ1-5, the V gene TRBV19; D may be TRBD1 (6 bases). V gave up 3 bases and J gave up 2 bases, with 11 bases separating them. From germline, CDR1 is LNHDA and CDR2 SQIVND (reference sequence). The CDR3 sequence is 15 residues long. This chain's CDR3 is CASSIEGDGNQPQHF. CDR3 DNA sequence: TGTGCCAGTAGTATTGAGGGGGATGGCAATCAGCCCCAGCATTTT.

This clonotype was found many times. The chain has TRBV14 and TRBJ2-7; D ambiguous. V was pared by 2 bases and J by 6 bases, with 20 bases between. The CDR3 covers 16 residues. CDR1 SGHDN and CDR2 FVKESK come from the germline V gene. The CDR3 bases are TGTGCCAGCAGCCAATACTCGGGCCGTATGCTCGGCGAGCAGTACTTC. Translating gives CASSQYSGRMLGEQYF.

This clonotype occurred many times. The V call is TRBV12-3 or TRBV12-4, the J call TRBJ2-7, with a weak D call TRBD2 (5 bases). The CDR3 extends over 11 amino acids. The V end lost 3 bases, the J end lost 7 bases, and 7 bases lay between the germline ends. This CDR3 reads CASSFGLEQYF. CDR3 bases: TGTGCCAGCAGTTTCGGACTTGAGCAGTACTTC.

This clonotype has ten or more counts. The chain combines TRBV11-2 with TRBJ1-1, with D possibly matching TRBD1 (6 bases). The germline gives CDR1 SGHAT, CDR2 FQNNGV. The CDR3 length is 14 residues. The germline V and J ends were trimmed by 5 bases and 1 base, with 11 bases remaining between them. The CDR3: CASSASTGNTEAFF. The CDR3 nucleotides are TGTGCCAGCAGCGCCTCGACAGGGAACACTGAAGCTTTCTTT.

This clonotype appeared many times. The genes are TRBV9 and TRBJ1-2; 7 nucleotides align to TRBD1. This CDR3 is built from 14 residues. Trimming cost V 3 bases and J 4 bases; bases outside gene matches: 6. Germline loops: CDR1 SGDLS, CDR2 YYNGEE. The CDR3 nucleotides read TGTGCCAGCAGCGACAGGGGATCCGGCTATGGCTACACCTTC. Encoded protein: CASSDRGSGYGYTF.